A selection of T cell receptor beta chains follows, all from one sample in a study of blood T cell repertoires in COVID-19. TCRdb's copy holds only in-frame clones and misses some; the assay was immunoSEQ multiplex PCR. The sample carries 150,000 to 200,000 clones, 88% recorded once. Sequencing was performed on PBMCs or T cells enriched from blood (not recorded which). These receptors came from a woman between 50 and 59 years old who had recovered from COVID-19. Both conserved end residues are part of each CDR3. The D gene is left open where the match is weak. Size tells how often a clone was seen (once, few, many) or the class of an expanded clone, and some rows leave it out.

d_gene: TRBD1
j_gene: TRBJ1-2
v_gene: TRBV7-2
abundance: NA
len: 17
CDR3nt: TGTGCCAGCAGCCCCGGACAGGGGGCGCGATCCTACTATGGCTACACCTTC
CDR3aa: CASSPGQGARSYYGYTF

d_gene: TRBD2
j_gene: TRBJ2-7
v_gene: TRBV18
abundance: NA
len: 14
CDR3nt: TGTGCCAGCTCGGAGACTAGCGGGGCTTACGAGCAGTACTTC
CDR3aa: CASSETSGAYEQYF

d_gene: TRBD2
j_gene: TRBJ2-5
v_gene: TRBV6-2/TRBV6-3
abundance: NA
len: 15
CDR3nt: TGTGCCAGCAGCCGGACTAGCGGGGTCCTCTCCACCCAGTACTTC
CDR3aa: CASSRTSGVLSTQYF

d_gene: TRBD1
j_gene: TRBJ2-7
v_gene: TRBV24-1
abundance: NA
len: 17
CDR3nt: TGTGCCACCAGTGCCGGACAGGGATTTTCCAGCTCCTACGAGCAGTACTTC
CDR3aa: CATSAGQGFSSSYEQYF

d_gene: TRBD1
j_gene: TRBJ2-3
v_gene: TRBV6-4
abundance: once
len: 16
CDR3nt: TGTGCCAGCAGAGGCCGAGGACAGGGCGCAGTCGATACGCAGTATTTT
CDR3aa: CASRGRGQGAVDTQYF

d_gene: TRBD1
j_gene: TRBJ1-2
v_gene: TRBV7-2
abundance: NA
len: 14
CDR3nt: TGTGCCAGCAGCTTAGGGGACAGGACCCGGGGCTACACCTTC
CDR3aa: CASSLGDRTRGYTF

d_gene: TRBD1
j_gene: TRBJ1-2
v_gene: TRBV9
abundance: NA
len: 13
CDR3nt: TGTGCCAGCAGCCAGACAGGGGGCAGTGGCTACACCTTC
CDR3aa: CASSQTGGSGYTF

d_gene: TRBD1
j_gene: TRBJ2-7
v_gene: TRBV27
abundance: NA
len: 15
CDR3nt: TGTGCCAGCAGTTTAGGAGACAGGGTGTGGTACGAGCAGTACTTC
CDR3aa: CASSLGDRVWYEQYF

d_gene: TRBD2
j_gene: TRBJ2-1
v_gene: TRBV5-4
abundance: NA
len: 15
CDR3nt: TGTGCCAGCAGCCGGGGGAGCGGGGGTCTGGGTGAGCAGTTCTTC
CDR3aa: CASSRGSGGLGEQFF

d_gene: NA
j_gene: TRBJ1-3
v_gene: TRBV18
abundance: NA
len: 14
CDR3nt: TGTGCCAGCTCACCCGACTACTCTGGGAACACCATATATTTT
CDR3aa: CASSPDYSGNTIYF

d_gene: TRBD1
j_gene: TRBJ1-1
v_gene: TRBV12-3/TRBV12-4
abundance: once
len: 13
CDR3nt: TGTGCCAGCAGCCAACTCCAGGGGGGTGAAGCTTTCTTT
CDR3aa: CASSQLQGGEAFF

d_gene: NA
j_gene: TRBJ2-5
v_gene: TRBV9
abundance: NA
len: 16
CDR3nt: TGTGCCAGCAGCGAGGATGTACCGACTTCCCAAGAGACCCAGTACTTC
CDR3aa: CASSEDVPTSQETQYF

d_gene: TRBD2
j_gene: TRBJ2-1
v_gene: TRBV7-2
abundance: NA
len: 18
CDR3nt: TGTGCCAGCAGCCCCCCTGGGGCGGCTAGCGGGGCCTACAATGAGCAGTTCTTC
CDR3aa: CASSPPGAASGAYNEQFF

d_gene: NA
j_gene: TRBJ1-1
v_gene: TRBV4-3
abundance: NA
len: 15
CDR3nt: TGCGCCAGCAGCCAAGGTCCCAGGGTGAACACTGAAGCTTTCTTT
CDR3aa: CASSQGPRVNTEAFF

d_gene: TRBD2
j_gene: TRBJ2-7
v_gene: TRBV5-1
abundance: once
len: 19
CDR3nt: TGCGCCAGCAGCTTGTTCCGGGGGGGACTCAACCCGAGCTCCTACGAGCAGTACTTC
CDR3aa: CASSLFRGGLNPSSYEQYF

d_gene: NA
j_gene: TRBJ2-7
v_gene: TRBV10-3
abundance: NA
len: 12
CDR3nt: TGTGCCATCAGTGTCAGGGGCCACGAGCAGTACTTC
CDR3aa: CAISVRGHEQYF

d_gene: NA
j_gene: TRBJ1-1
v_gene: TRBV5-1
abundance: NA
len: 13
CDR3nt: TGCGCCAGCAGCTCGCACTTGAACACTGAAGCTTTCTTT
CDR3aa: CASSSHLNTEAFF

d_gene: TRBD2
j_gene: TRBJ2-5
v_gene: TRBV2
abundance: NA
len: 14
CDR3nt: TGTGCCAGCAGTGTCGGGGGGATTGGAGAGACCCAGTACTTC
CDR3aa: CASSVGGIGETQYF